A single sample is the source of the 29 T cell receptor beta chains below, sequenced in a study of blood T cells in healthy people across ages. Sample-barcoded 5' priming and a J-beta primer mix drove a second PCR of roughly 7 to 11 cycles. TCRdb re-derived calls from the 5' RACE reads in MiXCR, one entry per CDR3 protein. The data show over 1,500,000 distinct CDR3 sequences, just under 50% seen once. Material for sequencing was blood. These receptors were collected from a woman aged 40 to 55 in good health.

The rearrangement joins TRBV20-1 to TRBJ2-6, with 9 nucleotides matching TRBD1. CDR1 DFQATT and CDR2 SNEGSKA come from the germline V gene (reference sequence). The CDR3 sequence is 17 residues long. V shed 1 base and J 3 bases; nucleotides not matched to a gene: 7. The CDR3 DNA reads as TGCAGTGCTAGAGCCACAAGGGACAGGGTTGGGGCCAACGTCCTGACTTTC. This gives the protein CSARATRDRVGANVLTF.

This clonotype appeared a few times. The chain carries TRBV7-9 and TRBJ2-5; 11 bases map to TRBD1. The CDR3 covers 18 residues. The germline gives CDR1 SEHNR, CDR2 FQNEAQ (reference sequence). Trimming took 1 base from V and 5 from J; bases not matched to a gene: 12. The CDR3 DNA sequence: TGTGCCAGCAGCTTAGTCATATCCGGGACAGGGGGTGAGGAGACCCAGTACTTC. It yields the protein CASSLVISGTGGEETQYF.

This clonotype was seen a handful of times. This chain links TRBV4-1 with TRBJ2-7; TRBD1 matches at 8 bases. V lost 0 bases to trimming and J lost 6 bases; unmatched junction nucleotides: 7. The CDR3 totals 15 residues. Germline V lookup: CDR1 MGHRA, CDR2 YSYEKL. CDR3 sequence: CASSQDLGQGGEQYF. Written as DNA, the CDR3 is TGCGCCAGCAGCCAAGATCTCGGACAGGGAGGCGAGCAGTACTTC.

This clonotype showed up just a few times. The genes are TRBV4-2 and TRBJ2-3; 12 bases align to TRBD1. The CDR3 sequence is 17 residues long. Trimming at V came to 4 bases and at J to 3 bases, leaving 8 bases not matched to a gene. Per germline, CDR1 LGHNA and CDR2 YNFKEQ. The CDR3 region has the DNA TGTGCCAGCAGCCCCTCCGGGACAGGGGGCGGAACAGATACGCAGTATTTT. Residues: CASSPSGTGGGTDTQYF.

The chain has TRBV21-1 and TRBJ2-1; the table's D gene call, TRBD2, was not cross checked with the DNA. TRBV21-1 is flagged as a pseudogene. CDR3 length equals 16 residues. DNA for the CDR3: TGTGCCAGCAGCAAAGGAAGGGGGACGGGCCACAATGAGCAGTTCTTC. This gives the protein CASSKGRGTGHNEQFF.

This clonotype was detected only a few times. The chain links TRBV28 to TRBJ2-3; 7 bases match TRBD1. J lost 2 bases, V lost 5 bases, and 7 bases had no gene match. Germline CDR1 is MDHEN and CDR2 is SYDVKM. The CDR3 is made up of 15 amino acids. CDR3 protein: CASSPQTGDTDTQYF. CDR3 coding DNA: TGTGCCAGCAGTCCCCAAACAGGGGACACAGATACGCAGTATTTT.

The chain uses TRBV20-1 and TRBJ1-2; D unresolved. The germline V and J ends were trimmed by 7 bases and 0 bases, with 9 bases remaining between them. Germline V gene sequence: CDR1 DFQATT, CDR2 SNEGSKA (reference sequence). The CDR3 sequence is 12 residues long. The chain's CDR3 is CSVRVANYGYTF. DNA for the CDR3: TGCAGTGTACGGGTAGCTAACTATGGCTACACCTTC.

In its sample, this clonotype was seen a few times. V is TRBV7-2 and J is TRBJ2-3; D ambiguous. The CDR3 loop spans 17 amino acids. The ends were cut back, 1 base at V and 2 bases at J, with 16 bases in the middle. Germline CDR1 SGHTA, CDR2 FQGNSA. This CDR3 reads CASSLVSPAPVTDTQYF. The CDR3 DNA follows: TGTGCCAGCAGCTTAGTTTCGCCAGCCCCTGTCACAGATACGCAGTATTTT.

This clonotype occurred a few times. The genes are TRBV20-1 and TRBJ2-7; D call uncertain. CDR1 DFQATT and CDR2 SNEGSKA come from the germline V gene (reference sequence). The CDR3 has 12 amino acids. Between the trimmed V and J ends, which lost 7 bases and 5 bases, there was a span of 15 bases. The CDR3 spells CSGDTDGNEQYF. As DNA, the CDR3 is TGCAGTGGCGATACGGACGGTAACGAGCAGTACTTC.

The genes are TRBV15 and TRBJ1-6; a weak D match, TRBD1 (5 bases). Trimming took 1 base from V and 8 from J, leaving 12 bases between them. The V gene's germline CDR1 is LNHNV and CDR2 YYDKDF (reference sequence). The length of the CDR3 is 15 residues. The CDR3, as DNA: TGTGCCACCAGCAGAGTGGGGGAAGGAGATTCACCCCTCCACTTT. Protein sequence: CATSRVGEGDSPLHF.

The J gene is TRBJ2-5, the V gene TRBV15; tentative D call: TRBD1 (6 bases). The J call may be wrong; the DNA end is better matched by TRBJ2-7. The V gene's germline CDR1 is LNHNV and CDR2 YYDKDF (reference sequence). The CDR3 has 15 amino acids. As DNA, the CDR3 is TGTGCCACCAGCAGAGAAGGGCAGGGGTTTTACGAGCAGTACTTC. Protein: CATSREGQGFYEQYF.

This chain joins TRBV6-1 and TRBJ2-1, with D possibly TRBD1 on 6 matching bases. V lost 5 bases, J lost 0 bases, and 20 bases lay in between. The germline CDR1 and CDR2 sequences are MNHNS and SASEGT. The length of the CDR3 is 18 residues. CDR3 nucleotides: TGTGCCAGCAGTCCCATAGGAGTGGGGGCGAGCTCCTACAATGAGCAGTTCTTC. It codes for CASSPIGVGASSYNEQFF.

This clonotype was found once. The chain recombines TRBV9 with TRBJ2-6; the D is unclear. CDR3 length: 15 residues. CDR1 is SGDLS and CDR2 is YYNGEE in the germline V gene. Trimming took off 3 bases at V and 0 bases at J, with 7 bases between the two ends. The CDR3 DNA reads TGTGCCAGCAGCGGGGTAAACTCTGGGGCCAACGTCCTGACTTTC. It specifies CASSGVNSGANVLTF.

V and J are TRBV27 and TRBJ2-5; D is possibly TRBD1 or TRBD2 (5 bases each). V was shortened by 9 bases and J by 0 bases, with 17 bases between the two germline ends. The CDR3 has 15 residues. Germline values: CDR1 MNHEY, CDR2 SMNVEV (reference sequence). The CDR3 region has the DNA TGTGCCAGTGACCTTGGGGAGACAGACCAAGAGACCCAGTACTTC. This gives the protein CASDLGETDQETQYF.

This clonotype was seen more than once but under ten times. In nucleotides, the CDR3 is TGTGCCAGCAGATCCGGGACAGGGGTAGAGACCCAGTACTTC. It is translated as CASRSGTGVETQYF. The V gene is TRBV12-3 or TRBV12-4, the J gene TRBJ2-5; 10 nucleotides agree with TRBD1. This CDR3 is built from 14 residues. Losses at the gene ends were 6 bases for V and 4 bases for J; bases not matched to a gene: 5.

This clonotype was observed a few times. The V call is TRBV10-3, the J call TRBJ2-4; 8 positions match TRBD1. The V gene end was trimmed by 3 bases and the J gene end by 15 bases; junction bases not matched to a gene: 13. CDR1 is ENHRY and CDR2 is SYGVKD in the germline V gene. CDR3 size: 14 residues. This CDR3 is CAISDDQGTGFSYF. The CDR3 DNA sequence: TGTGCCATCAGTGACGACCAAGGGACAGGATTCTCGTACTTC.

The chain carries TRBV3-1 and TRBJ2-7; 8 positions match TRBD2. The CDR3 runs 14 residues. V lost 4 bases and J lost 2; bases outside the gene matches: 4. From germline, CDR1 is LGHDT and CDR2 YNNKEL (reference sequence). The CDR3 spells CASSRTSRAYEQYF. In DNA, the CDR3 is TGTGCCAGCAGCCGGACTAGCCGAGCCTACGAGCAGTACTTC.

This clonotype was seen a few times. The CDR3 DNA follows: TGTGCCAGCAGCCAAAGGCGGGGGGCGGGTGAGACCCAGTACTTC. This codes for CASSQRRGAGETQYF. The chain carries TRBV7-2 and TRBJ2-5, with TRBD2 matching 8 bases. The junction had 10 bases not matched to a gene; V was cut back by 5 bases and J by 5 bases. CDR1 and CDR2 (germline): SGHTA, FQGNSA. The CDR3 contains 15 residues.

The chain is built from TRBV18 and TRBJ2-3; D unclear. The CDR3 spans 16 residues. Germline V lookup: CDR1 KGHSH, CDR2 LQKENI. Trimming took 6 bases from V and 0 from J, leaving 16 bases between them. The chain's CDR3 is CASSLHQAASTDTQYF. The DNA of the CDR3 is TGTGCCAGCTCTCTCCATCAGGCTGCTAGCACAGATACGCAGTATTTT.

The CDR3 DNA reads as TGCAGTGCTGTAGACAGGGGGCAATACGAGCAGTACTTC. Its protein product is CSAVDRGQYEQYF. This sequence joins TRBV20-1 and TRBJ2-7; 10 nucleotides align to TRBD1. The CDR3 totals 13 residues. Germline CDR1 is DFQATT and CDR2 is SNEGSKA (reference sequence). The ends lost 5 bases at V and 4 bases at J; junction bases unmatched: 5.

The chain recombines TRBV7-4 with TRBJ1-1; no reliable D call. This CDR3 is 18 amino acids long. Per the germline V gene, CDR1 is SGHVT and CDR2 is SQSDAQ. V lost 0 bases to trimming and J lost 2 bases, with 19 bases between them. The CDR3 DNA sequence: TGTGCCAGCAGCTTAGCGCGAGGTAGACAAGGCTCAAACACTGAAGCTTTCTTT. Amino acid sequence: CASSLARGRQGSNTEAFF.

This clonotype turned up a few times. The chain combines TRBV7-3 with TRBJ2-5, with TRBD2 identical over 9 bases. Germline loops: CDR1 SGHTA, CDR2 FQGTGA. This CDR3 region has 16 residues. Germline trimming cut 0 bases from V and 2 bases from J; bases unmatched to any gene: 4. The CDR3, as DNA: TGTGCCAGCAGCTTAACGAGGGCGGGGGGGCAAGAGACCCAGTACTTC. It encodes CASSLTRAGGQETQYF.

The table lists this clonotype with a few counts. This rearrangement joins TRBV7-2 to TRBJ2-3; D call uncertain. CDR3 size: 14 residues. CDR1 SGHTA and CDR2 FQGNSA come from the germline V gene. V lost 5 bases, J lost 2 bases, and 11 bases lay in between. CDR3 sequence (DNA): TGTGCCAGCAGCCCCCTGGTCGACACAGATACGCAGTATTTT. Translating it yields CASSPLVDTDTQYF.

The chain employs TRBV6-1 and TRBJ2-4, with D unclear. The germline V gene encodes CDR1 MNHNS and CDR2 SASEGT. The CDR3 runs to 13 residues. V was pared by 4 bases and J by 7 bases, with 11 bases between. For the CDR3, the DNA is TGTGCCAGCAGTGGGATGGTGTGGAACATTCAGTACTTC. Amino acids: CASSGMVWNIQYF.

The chain carries TRBV6-2 or TRBV6-3 and TRBJ2-1; TRBD2 matches 11 bases. The germline CDR1 and CDR2 sequences are MNHEY and SVGEGT. The V gene end was trimmed by 8 bases and the J gene end by 3 bases; junction bases not matched to a gene: 3. The CDR3 spans 14 residues. This chain's CDR3 is CASLAGGVYNEQFF. The CDR3 nucleotides read TGTGCCAGCCTAGCGGGGGGAGTCTACAATGAGCAGTTCTTC.

J is TRBJ1-2 and V is TRBV6-6, with D unclear. V shed 7 bases and J shed 0 bases, with 18 bases lying between them. The V gene's germline CDR1 is MNHNY and CDR2 SVGAGI (reference sequence). The length of the CDR3 is 16 residues. The CDR3 loop is CASNWFGSQANYGYTF. CDR3 nucleotides: TGTGCCAGCAACTGGTTTGGGAGCCAGGCTAACTATGGCTACACCTTC.

This chain connects TRBV15 to TRBJ2-7, with D possibly being TRBD2 (6 bases). V was pared by 4 bases and J by 7 bases, with 20 bases between. The V gene's germline CDR1 is LNHNV and CDR2 YYDKDF (reference sequence). The CDR3 has 15 amino acids. The CDR3 region is CATSIRRGSYNEQYF. In DNA, the CDR3 is TGTGCCACCAGCATTCGGCGGGGCTCCTACAATGAGCAGTACTTC.

The J gene is TRBJ2-1, the V gene TRBV12-3 or TRBV12-4, with TRBD2 matching 15 bases. Losses at the gene ends were 3 bases for V and 7 bases for J; bases not matched to a gene: 10. CDR3 length equals 18 residues. The CDR3 loop reads CASSLGLAGGQVKNEQFF. In DNA form, the CDR3 reads TGTGCCAGCAGTTTGGGACTAGCGGGGGGCCAGGTGAAGAATGAGCAGTTCTTC.

This clonotype appeared a few times. This chain connects TRBV28 to TRBJ2-5; D ambiguous. The CDR3 has 17 residues. Deletions cut 3 bases from V and 3 bases from J, with 20 bases between. CDR1 is MDHEN, CDR2 SYDVKM, per germline. The CDR3 loop is CASSFTPEVQNEETQYF. Written as DNA, the CDR3 is TGTGCCAGCAGTTTCACTCCAGAAGTACAGAACGAAGAGACCCAGTACTTC.